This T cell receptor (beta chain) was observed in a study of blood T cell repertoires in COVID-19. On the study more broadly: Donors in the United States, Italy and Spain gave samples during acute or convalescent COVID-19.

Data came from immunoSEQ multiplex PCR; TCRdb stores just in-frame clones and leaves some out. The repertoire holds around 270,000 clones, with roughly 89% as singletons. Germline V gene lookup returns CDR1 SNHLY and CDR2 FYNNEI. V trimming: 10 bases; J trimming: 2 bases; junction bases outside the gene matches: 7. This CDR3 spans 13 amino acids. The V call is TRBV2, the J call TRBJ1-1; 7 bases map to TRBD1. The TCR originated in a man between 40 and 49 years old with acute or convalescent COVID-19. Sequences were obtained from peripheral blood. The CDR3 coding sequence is TGTGCCATAGAGGACAGGACTAACACTGAAGCTTTCTTT. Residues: CAIEDRTNTEAFF.